This T cell receptor (beta chain) was captured in a study of blood T cell repertoires in COVID-19. Method: immunoSEQ multiplex PCR; TCRdb's copy keeps in-frame clones and lacks some. The data show about 110,000 clones, about four fifths seen once. This receptor was obtained from a woman in her 70s with acute or convalescent COVID-19. The sample taken for sequencing was peripheral blood.

The CDR3 nucleotides are TGTGCCAGCAGCGTAGGGGCAGGGGAGACTGGAAACACCATATATTTT. Its translation: CASSVGAGETGNTIYF. This rearrangement joins TRBV9 to TRBJ1-3; the D gene is possibly TRBD1 (6 bases). Germline V lookup: CDR1 SGDLS, CDR2 YYNGEE. Trimming took off 0 bases at V and 2 bases at J, with 12 bases between the two ends. This CDR3 has 16 residues.